The 21 T cell receptor beta chains reported below all come from one sample, sequenced in a study of cytomegalovirus exposure and HLA in healthy donors. The study ran its PCR with 60 Vbeta and 13 Jbeta primers. The method was immunoSEQ multiplex PCR; TCRdb's version includes in-frame clones alone and lacks a portion of them. The sample records roughly 130,000 clones, about 74% being singletons. The sample comprised PBMCs. All receptors derive from a man aged 40-49 years in good health and CMV-seropositive.

The chain recombines TRBV7-2 with TRBJ1-1, with 8 bases matching TRBD1. The CDR3 contains 15 residues. The germline CDR1 and CDR2 sequences are SGHTA and FQGNSA. J lost 0 bases, V lost 6 bases, and 6 bases had no gene match. CDR3 residues: CASRERTGLNTEAFF. CDR3 DNA sequence: TGTGCCAGCAGAGAGAGGACAGGGCTGAACACTGAAGCTTTCTTT.

The V gene is TRBV7-9, the J gene TRBJ2-1; 8 positions match TRBD2. With V trimmed by 8 bases and J by 1 base, 10 bases remained unmatched. This CDR3 has 16 amino acids. From germline, CDR1 is SEHNR and CDR2 FQNEAQ (reference sequence). The CDR3 nucleotides are TGTGCCAGCCGTTCCTTAGCGGGATCGTCCTACAATGAGCAGTTCTTC. Amino acid sequence: CASRSLAGSSYNEQFF.

This clone was recorded only once. This chain links TRBV6-1 with TRBJ2-5; TRBD1 matches at 9 bases. The CDR3 runs 14 residues. The V segment lost 1 base and the J segment 5 bases; nucleotides outside the gene matches: 2. The germline CDR1 and CDR2 sequences are MNHNS and SASEGT. The CDR3 DNA sequence: TGTGCCAGCAGTGAAGGGACAGGGGTCGAGACCCAGTACTTC. Translation gives CASSEGTGVETQYF.

This clone was recorded a few times. The chain has TRBV5-4 and TRBJ2-5; 7 positions agree with TRBD1. The CDR3 consists of 16 residues. Germline trimming cut 3 bases from V and 0 bases from J; bases unmatched to any gene: 8. Germline lookup yields CDR1 SGHNT and CDR2 YYREEE (reference sequence). The CDR3 loop is CASSSRQGAYQETQYF. CDR3 coding DNA: TGTGCCAGCAGCTCTAGACAGGGAGCGTACCAAGAGACCCAGTACTTC.

This chain links TRBV28 with TRBJ2-7; D is possibly TRBD2 (6 bases). Trimming pared 2 bases from V and 4 bases from J, leaving 15 bases between. From germline, CDR1 is MDHEN and CDR2 SYDVKM. CDR3 size: 15 residues. The CDR3 coding sequence is TGTGCCAGCAGTTTAATAGACGCCGGACTATACGAGCAGTACTTC. Translation gives CASSLIDAGLYEQYF.

CDR3 sequence (DNA): TGTGCCTCAGGGGATAGCAATCAGCCCCAGCATTTT. Translating gives CASGDSNQPQHF. The chain links TRBV27 to TRBJ1-5; possibly TRBD1 for D (6 bases). This CDR3 comprises 12 residues. Trimming shortened V by 11 bases and J by 0 bases, and 8 bases separated the two germline ends. In germline, CDR1 is MNHEY, CDR2 SMNVEV (reference sequence).

The chain is built from TRBV9 and TRBJ1-1, with D possibly being TRBD1 (6 bases). Germline V gene data show CDR1 as SGDLS and CDR2 as YYNGEE. The V end lost 1 base, the J end lost 5 bases, and 9 bases lay between the germline ends. This CDR3 comprises 13 residues. The CDR3 protein is CASSVRGGTEAFF. The CDR3 nucleotides are TGTGCCAGCAGCGTAAGGGGGGGGACTGAAGCTTTCTTT.

V and J are TRBV10-3 and TRBJ2-3, with 15 nucleotides matching TRBD2. The germline V gene has CDR1 ENHRY and CDR2 SYGVKD. The CDR3 is 19 residues long. The J segment lost 4 bases and the V segment lost 4 bases, leaving 12 bases of the junction unmatched. CDR3 loop: CAISGTSGRALVMSDTQYF. CDR3 DNA sequence: TGTGCCATCAGTGGGACTAGCGGGAGGGCCTTAGTAATGTCAGATACGCAGTATTTT.

The chain recombines TRBV28 with TRBJ2-7; TRBD1 matches 8 bases. J lost 1 base, V lost 8 bases, and 13 bases had no gene match. From germline, CDR1 is MDHEN and CDR2 SYDVKM. The CDR3 sequence is 16 residues long. CDR3 sequence: CASLPSTGTGSYEQYF. DNA for the CDR3: TGTGCCAGCCTTCCGTCAACAGGGACAGGTTCCTACGAGCAGTACTTC.

The rearrangement uses TRBV2 and TRBJ1-2; 7 bases agree with TRBD1. The junction had 5 bases not matched to a gene; V was cut back by 4 bases and J by 3 bases. Germline CDR1 and CDR2: SNHLY and FYNNEI. This CDR3 region has 14 residues. CDR3 in DNA: TGTGCCAGCAGTGCAGGGGGTGACTACTATGGCTACACCTTC. As protein: CASSAGGDYYGYTF.

This chain uses TRBV2 with TRBJ1-4; a weak D match, TRBD1 (5 bases). CDR3 size: 16 residues. Germline lookup yields CDR1 SNHLY and CDR2 FYNNEI. Trimming shortened V by 6 bases and J by 2 bases, and 16 bases separated the two germline ends. The CDR3 sequence: CASRAGGAGTNEKLFF. CDR3 bases: TGTGCCAGCAGGGCCGGGGGTGCAGGGACTAATGAAAAACTGTTTTTT.

V gene TRBV7-9 combines with J gene TRBJ2-1; 13 positions agree with TRBD2. The J segment lost 9 bases and the V segment lost 5 bases, leaving 10 bases of the junction unmatched. This CDR3 comprises 16 residues. The germline V gene encodes CDR1 SEHNR and CDR2 FQNEAQ (reference sequence). The CDR3: CASSTGRTSGRGEQFF. CDR3 DNA: TGTGCCAGCAGCACCGGCCGGACTAGCGGGAGAGGTGAGCAGTTCTTC.

The chain recombines TRBV7-6 with TRBJ2-3, with D unresolved. The V and J ends lost 0 bases and 1 base respectively, with 5 bases between them. This CDR3 spans 14 amino acids. Germline V gives CDR1 SGHVS, CDR2 FNYEAQ. CDR3 amino acids: CASSLAGGTDTQYF. CDR3 sequence (DNA): TGTGCCAGCAGCTTAGCAGGAGGCACAGATACGCAGTATTTT.

V gene TRBV6-1 combines with J gene TRBJ1-1, with a weak D call TRBD1 (6 bases). V lost 3 bases and J 4 bases, leaving 15 bases between the germline ends. Per germline, CDR1 MNHNS and CDR2 SASEGT. The CDR3 spans 15 residues. CDR3 sequence reads: CASSEPNLGGTEAFF. The DNA of the CDR3 is TGTGCCAGCAGTGAGCCGAATCTAGGGGGCACTGAAGCTTTCTTT.

The V gene is TRBV4-2, the J gene TRBJ1-5, with no clear D. Germline-derived CDR1 and CDR2 are LGHNA and YNFKEQ. The CDR3 runs 14 residues. Trimming shortened V by 4 bases and J by 9 bases, and 16 bases separated the two germline ends. In DNA, the CDR3 is TGTGCCAGCAGCCCGAGGGAGGTGCCTGTGCCCCAGCATTTT. This gives the protein CASSPREVPVPQHF.

The chain uses TRBV28 and TRBJ2-2, with TRBD2 matching over 7 bases. Germline V gene lookup returns CDR1 MDHEN and CDR2 SYDVKM. V lost 5 bases to trimming and J lost 6 bases; unmatched junction nucleotides: 9. This CDR3 is 15 amino acids long. CDR3 amino acids: CASSRGVDSPGELFF. CDR3 DNA: TGTGCCAGCAGTCGGGGGGTAGATTCCCCCGGGGAGCTGTTTTTT.

The chain has TRBV7-9 and TRBJ1-3; D unresolved. The CDR3 sequence is 14 residues long. V lost 2 bases and J lost 1, with 6 bases in between. Per germline, CDR1 SEHNR and CDR2 FQNEAQ (reference sequence). The CDR3 spells CASSLTESGNTIYF. DNA for the CDR3: TGTGCCAGCAGCTTAACAGAATCTGGAAACACCATATATTTT.

The V and J genes are TRBV6-1 and TRBJ2-4, with D possibly matching TRBD2 (5 bases). CDR1 MNHNS and CDR2 SASEGT come from the germline V gene. V was trimmed by 5 bases and J by 1 base, leaving 12 bases between them. The CDR3 sequence is 15 residues long. CDR3 in DNA: TGTGCCAGCAGTCACCCGGGGTGGGCCAAAAACATTCAGTACTTC. As protein: CASSHPGWAKNIQYF.

V usage is TRBV2 and J usage is TRBJ1-1; 9 bases map to TRBD1. V lost 2 bases and J lost 5; bases outside the gene matches: 12. Per the germline V gene, CDR1 is SNHLY and CDR2 is FYNNEI. The CDR3 sequence is 17 residues long. CDR3 nucleotide sequence: TGTGCCAGCAGTGAAACTCGGACAGGGGCAGGAGAAACTGAAGCTTTCTTT. It specifies CASSETRTGAGETEAFF.

The gene calls are TRBV6-5 and TRBJ2-7, with TRBD1 identical over 9 bases. From germline, CDR1 is MNHEY and CDR2 SVGAGI. V trimming: 4 bases; J trimming: 3 bases; junction bases outside the gene matches: 10. This CDR3 region has 16 residues. CDR3 amino acids: CASSSGTGRWLYEQYF. CDR3 bases: TGTGCCAGCAGTTCGGGGACAGGGAGATGGCTCTACGAGCAGTACTTC.

This rearrangement joins TRBV6-5 to TRBJ2-6; unclear D gene. The CDR3 is 14 residues long. V lost 4 bases and J lost 0, with 4 bases in between. CDR1 and CDR2 (germline): MNHEY, SVGAGI. DNA for the CDR3: TGTGCCAGCAGTTCCCTCTCTGGGGCCAACGTCCTGACTTTC. Translating gives CASSSLSGANVLTF.